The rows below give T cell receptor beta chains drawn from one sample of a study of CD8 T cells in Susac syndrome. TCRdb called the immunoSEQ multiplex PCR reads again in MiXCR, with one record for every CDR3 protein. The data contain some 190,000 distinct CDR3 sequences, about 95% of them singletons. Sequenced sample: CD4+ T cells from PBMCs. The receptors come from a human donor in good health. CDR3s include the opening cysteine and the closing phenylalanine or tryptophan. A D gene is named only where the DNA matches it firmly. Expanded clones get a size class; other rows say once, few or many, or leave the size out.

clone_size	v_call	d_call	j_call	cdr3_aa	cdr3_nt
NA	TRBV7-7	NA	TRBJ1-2	CASTSGRAGYTF	TGTGCTAGCACCTCCGGAAGGGCTGGCTACACCTTC
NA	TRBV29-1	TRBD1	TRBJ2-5	CSVEARDSWETQYF	TGCAGCGTTGAAGCCCGGGACAGTTGGGAGACCCAGTACTTC
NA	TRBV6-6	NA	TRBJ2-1	CASSYSIPNPYNEQFF	TGTGCCAGCAGTTACTCGATACCAAACCCTTACAATGAGCAGTTCTTC
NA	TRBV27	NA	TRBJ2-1	CASSPQGGDNEQFF	TGTGCCAGCAGTCCCCAAGGAGGGGACAATGAGCAGTTCTTC
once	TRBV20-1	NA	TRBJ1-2	CSARVGAYGYTF	TGCAGTGCTAGAGTGGGGGCCTATGGCTACACCTTC
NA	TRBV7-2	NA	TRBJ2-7	CASSPTPGGRVEQYF	TGTGCCAGCAGCCCCACCCCGGGGGGCCGGGTCGAGCAGTACTTC
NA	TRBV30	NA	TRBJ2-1	CAWSVLLASSYNEQFF	TGTGCCTGGAGTGTACTGCTAGCAAGCTCCTACAATGAGCAGTTCTTC
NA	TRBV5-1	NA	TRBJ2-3	CASSLAGNRAPDTQYF	TGCGCCAGCAGCTTGGCCGGGAACAGGGCCCCAGATACGCAGTATTTT
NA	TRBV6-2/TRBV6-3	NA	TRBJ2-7	CASSYPQGAAYEQYF	TGTGCCAGCAGTTACCCACAGGGAGCGGCCTACGAGCAGTACTTC
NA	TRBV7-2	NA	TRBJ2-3	CASSRDTSTDTQYF	TGTGCCAGCAGCCGGGACACCAGCACAGATACGCAGTATTTT
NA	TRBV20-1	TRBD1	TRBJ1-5	CSARATGGLQPQHF	TGCAGTGCTAGAGCAACAGGGGGATTACAGCCCCAGCATTTT
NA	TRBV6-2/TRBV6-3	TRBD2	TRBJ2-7	CASSYSLTTSGRAGEQYF	TGTGCCAGCAGTTACTCGTTAACGACTAGCGGGAGGGCCGGCGAGCAGTACTTC
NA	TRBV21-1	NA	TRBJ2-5	CASSNNPGTGIGTQYF	TGTGCCAGCAGCAACAACCCCGGGACCGGGATTGGCACCCAGTACTTC
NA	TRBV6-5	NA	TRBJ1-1	CASSYSRTEAFF	TGTGCCAGCAGTTACTCGAGGACAGAAGCTTTCTTT
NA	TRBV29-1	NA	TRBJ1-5	CSVVFEGFDQPQHF	TGCAGCGTTGTGTTTGAGGGTTTTGATCAGCCCCAGCATTTT
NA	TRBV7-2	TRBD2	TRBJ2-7	CASSLNGGRTASEQYF	TGTGCCAGCAGCTTGAACGGCGGGAGAACAGCTTCCGAGCAGTACTTC
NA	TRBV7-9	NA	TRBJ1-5	CASSLTTEPQHF	TGTGCCAGCAGCCTCACGACGGAGCCCCAGCATTTT
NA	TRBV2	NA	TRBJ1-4	CASSPRTLLSEKLFF	TGTGCCAGCAGTCCCCGGACACTCCTTTCAGAAAAACTGTTTTTT
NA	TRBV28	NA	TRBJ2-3	CASSFSRRGDTQYF	TGTGCCAGCAGTTTCTCTAGGCGGGGAGATACGCAGTATTTT
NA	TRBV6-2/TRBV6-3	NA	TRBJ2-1	CASSLTGIPSYNEQFF	TGTGCCAGCAGCCTTACCGGGATTCCCTCCTACAATGAGCAGTTCTTC
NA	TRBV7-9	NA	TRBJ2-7	CASSSTGTLPEQYF	TGTGCCAGCAGCTCCACCGGGACACTCCCCGAGCAGTACTTC
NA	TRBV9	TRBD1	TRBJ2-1	CASSVMGQGNEQFF	TGTGCCAGCAGCGTAATGGGACAGGGCAATGAGCAGTTCTTC
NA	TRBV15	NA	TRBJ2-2	CATSRITGELFF	TGTGCCACCAGCAGAATCACCGGGGAGCTGTTTTTT
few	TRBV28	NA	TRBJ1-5	CASSPRRGGQPQHF	TGTGCCAGCAGTCCCCGCAGGGGTGGTCAGCCCCAGCATTTT
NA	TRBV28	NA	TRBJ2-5	CATLGVAETQYF	TGTGCCACCCTTGGGGTAGCGGAGACCCAGTACTTC
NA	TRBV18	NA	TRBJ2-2	CASSPPDGRTGELFF	TGTGCCAGCTCACCACCGGACGGACGCACCGGGGAGCTGTTTTTT
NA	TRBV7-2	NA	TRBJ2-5	CASSGRAPQETQYF	TGTGCCAGCAGCGGCAGGGCCCCACAAGAGACCCAGTACTTC
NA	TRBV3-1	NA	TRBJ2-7	CASSLDQGPLEQYF	TGTGCCAGCAGCCTAGACCAGGGTCCCTTAGAGCAGTACTTC
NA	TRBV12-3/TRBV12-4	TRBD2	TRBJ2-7	CASSWTSRYEQYF	TGTGCCAGCAGCTGGACTAGTAGGTACGAGCAGTACTTC
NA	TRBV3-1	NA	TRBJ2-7	CASSPQGTDYEQYF	TGTGCCAGCAGCCCTCAGGGGACTGACTACGAGCAGTACTTC
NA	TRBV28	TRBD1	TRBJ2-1	CASSPPGQGSNEQFF	TGTGCCAGCAGTCCGCCGGGACAGGGCTCTAATGAGCAGTTCTTC
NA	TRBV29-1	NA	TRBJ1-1	CSVADDTNTEAFF	TGCAGCGTCGCCGACGACACGAACACTGAAGCTTTCTTT
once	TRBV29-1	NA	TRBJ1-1	CSVERAGNTEAFF	TGCAGCGTTGAGAGGGCAGGGAACACTGAAGCTTTCTTT
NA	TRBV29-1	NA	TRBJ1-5	CSVAGDNSNQPQHF	TGCAGCGTTGCAGGGGACAATAGCAATCAGCCCCAGCATTTT
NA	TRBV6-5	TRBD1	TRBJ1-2	CASSTGQGVGYTF	TGTGCCAGCAGTACGGGACAGGGAGTGGGCTACACCTTC
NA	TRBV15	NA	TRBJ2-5	CATSRDRGWDQYF	TGTGCCACCAGCAGAGATAGAGGTTGGGACCAGTACTTC
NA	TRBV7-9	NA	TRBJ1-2	CASSSTALYGYTF	TGTGCCAGCAGCTCAACAGCCCTCTATGGCTACACCTTC
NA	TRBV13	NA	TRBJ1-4	CASSLGTGKVEKLFF	TGTGCCAGCAGCTTAGGAACGGGGAAGGTTGAAAAACTGTTTTTT
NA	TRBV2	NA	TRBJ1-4	CASRAGTTNEKLFF	TGTGCCAGCAGGGCAGGGACAACTAATGAAAAACTGTTTTTT
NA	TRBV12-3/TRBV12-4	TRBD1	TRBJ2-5	CASSLQGVTQYF	TGTGCCAGCAGTTTGCAGGGGGTGACCCAGTACTTC
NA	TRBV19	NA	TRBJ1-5	CASSKDKGEPQHF	TGTGCCAGTAGCAAGGACAAAGGGGAGCCCCAGCATTTT
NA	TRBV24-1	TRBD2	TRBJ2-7	CATSRGGLYEQYF	TGTGCCACTTCCCGGGGGGGGCTCTACGAGCAGTACTTC
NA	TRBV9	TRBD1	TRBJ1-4	CASSTTGWENEKLFF	TGTGCCAGCAGCACGACAGGGTGGGAAAACGAAAAACTGTTTTTT
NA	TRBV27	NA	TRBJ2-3	CASSFSGYTQYF	TGTGCCAGCAGTTTCAGCGGGTATACGCAGTATTTT
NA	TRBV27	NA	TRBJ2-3	CATHQPYTDTQYF	TGTGCCACACACCAGCCCTACACAGATACGCAGTATTTT
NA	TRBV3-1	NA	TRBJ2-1	CASSYHGGEQFF	TGTGCCAGCAGCTACCACGGGGGAGAGCAGTTCTTC
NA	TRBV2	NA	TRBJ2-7	CASTEGPSYEQYF	TGTGCCAGCACCGAAGGCCCCTCCTACGAGCAGTACTTC
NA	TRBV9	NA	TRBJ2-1	CASSNPQAAYNEQFF	TGTGCCAGCAGCAACCCCCAAGCTGCCTACAATGAGCAGTTCTTC
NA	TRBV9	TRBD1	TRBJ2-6	CASSPTGEGANVLTF	TGTGCCAGCAGCCCTACAGGGGAAGGGGCCAACGTCCTGACTTTC
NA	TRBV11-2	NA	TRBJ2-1	CASSLEGLGSNEQFF	TGTGCCAGCAGCTTAGAAGGGCTAGGCTCCAATGAGCAGTTCTTC
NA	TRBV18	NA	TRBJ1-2	CASSPITQGHGYTF	TGTGCCAGCTCACCTATAACACAGGGTCATGGCTACACCTTC
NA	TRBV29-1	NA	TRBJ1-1	CSVDLETEAFF	TGCAGCGTTGATTTGGAGACTGAAGCTTTCTTT
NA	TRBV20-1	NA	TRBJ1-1	CSARAPGAYTEAFF	TGCAGTGCTAGAGCCCCGGGGGCTTACACTGAAGCTTTCTTT
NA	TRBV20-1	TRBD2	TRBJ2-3	CSATLAGHPTDTQYF	TGCAGTGCAACCCTAGCGGGGCACCCAACAGATACGCAGTATTTT
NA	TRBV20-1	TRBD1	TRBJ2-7	CSARGTGGSEQYF	TGCAGTGCTAGAGGGACAGGGGGCTCCGAGCAGTACTTC
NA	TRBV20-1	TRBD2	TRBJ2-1	CSASRLAANYNEQFF	TGCAGTGCTAGCCGGCTAGCGGCTAATTACAATGAGCAGTTCTTC
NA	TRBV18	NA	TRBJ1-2	CASSPPTDGYGYTF	TGTGCCAGCTCACCACCGACGGACGGGTATGGCTACACCTTC
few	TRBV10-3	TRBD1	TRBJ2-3	CATGQGTDTQYF	TGTGCCACCGGACAGGGTACAGATACGCAGTATTTT
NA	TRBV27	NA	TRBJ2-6	CASSSPLRANVLTF	TGTGCCAGCAGTTCACCCCTTCGGGCCAACGTCCTGACTTTC
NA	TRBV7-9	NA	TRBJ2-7	CASSPAERSYEQYF	TGTGCCAGCAGCCCAGCCGAGCGCTCCTACGAGCAGTACTTC